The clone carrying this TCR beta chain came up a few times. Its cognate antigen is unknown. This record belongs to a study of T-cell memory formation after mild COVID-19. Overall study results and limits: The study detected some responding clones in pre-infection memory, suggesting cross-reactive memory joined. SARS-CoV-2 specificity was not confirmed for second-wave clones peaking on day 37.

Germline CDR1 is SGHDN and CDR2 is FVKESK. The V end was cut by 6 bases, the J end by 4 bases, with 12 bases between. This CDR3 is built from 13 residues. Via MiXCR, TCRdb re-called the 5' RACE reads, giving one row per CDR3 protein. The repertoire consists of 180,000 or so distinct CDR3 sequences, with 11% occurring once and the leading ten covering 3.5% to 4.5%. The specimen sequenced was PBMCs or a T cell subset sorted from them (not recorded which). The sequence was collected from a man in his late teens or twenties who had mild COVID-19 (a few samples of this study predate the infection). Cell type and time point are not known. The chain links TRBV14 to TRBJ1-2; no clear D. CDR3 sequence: CASSLGESYGYTF. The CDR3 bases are TGTGCCAGCAGTCTTGGTGAGAGCTATGGCTACACCTTC.